The 3 T cell receptor beta chains below were found in one sample sequenced in a study of CD8+CD57+ T cells in acquired aplastic anemia. TCR beta VDJ and CDR3 were profiled, and genomic DNA was the template. TCRdb re-derived calls from the reads in MiXCR, one entry per CDR3 protein. The table includes more than 150,000 distinct CDR3 sequences, around half detected once. Patients selected for sequencing had displayed CD8+CD57+ cell expansion by flow cytometry. The sequenced sample consisted of sorted CD4+, CD8+, or CD8+CD57+ T cells (not recorded which) from PBMCs. The receptors shown here come from a human donor with aplastic anemia.

The CDR3 protein is CCPGQYTEAFF. The CDR3 DNA sequence: TGCTGTCCGGGACAGTACACTGAAGCTTTCTTT. V gene TRBV20-1 combines with J gene TRBJ1-1, with 7 bases identical to TRBD1. The CDR3 has 11 amino acids. Germline CDR1 is DFQATT and CDR2 is SNEGSKA (reference sequence).

Comment on this clonotype: This may be a read error, as it is one base from a much larger clone. CDR3 loop: CASSPVGSSSYEQYF. In DNA, the CDR3 is TGTGCCAGCAGCCCGGTTGGGTCCTCTTCCTACGAGCAGTACTTC. The chain joins TRBV2 to TRBJ2-7, with unresolved D. V lost 6 bases to trimming and J lost 1 base, with 16 bases between them. This CDR3 comprises 15 residues. Germline CDR1 and CDR2: SNHLY and FYNNEI.

This clonotype has more than one count but fewer than ten. The rearrangement uses TRBV6-2 or TRBV6-3 and TRBJ1-2; 7 bases match TRBD1. This CDR3 is built from 15 residues. Trimming cost V 3 bases and J 4 bases; bases outside gene matches: 8. Germline V gives CDR1 MNHEY, CDR2 SVGEGT. CDR3 bases: TGTGCCAGCAGTTATTCGACAGGGCGGGCCTATGGCTACACCTTC. Protein sequence: CASSYSTGRAYGYTF.